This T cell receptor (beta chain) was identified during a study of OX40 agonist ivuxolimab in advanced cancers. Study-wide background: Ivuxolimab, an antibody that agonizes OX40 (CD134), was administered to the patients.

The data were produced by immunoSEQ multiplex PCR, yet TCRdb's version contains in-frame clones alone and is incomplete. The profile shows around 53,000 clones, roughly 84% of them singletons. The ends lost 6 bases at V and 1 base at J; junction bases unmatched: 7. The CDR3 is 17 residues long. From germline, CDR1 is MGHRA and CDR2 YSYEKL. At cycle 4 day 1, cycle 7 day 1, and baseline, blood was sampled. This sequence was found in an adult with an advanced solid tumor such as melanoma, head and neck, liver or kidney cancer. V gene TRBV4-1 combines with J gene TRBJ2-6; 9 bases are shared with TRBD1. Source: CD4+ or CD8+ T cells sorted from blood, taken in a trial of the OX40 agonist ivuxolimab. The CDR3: CASRPPGQGSGANVLTF. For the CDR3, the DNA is TGCGCCAGCAGACCTCCCGGACAGGGGTCTGGGGCCAACGTCCTGACTTTC.